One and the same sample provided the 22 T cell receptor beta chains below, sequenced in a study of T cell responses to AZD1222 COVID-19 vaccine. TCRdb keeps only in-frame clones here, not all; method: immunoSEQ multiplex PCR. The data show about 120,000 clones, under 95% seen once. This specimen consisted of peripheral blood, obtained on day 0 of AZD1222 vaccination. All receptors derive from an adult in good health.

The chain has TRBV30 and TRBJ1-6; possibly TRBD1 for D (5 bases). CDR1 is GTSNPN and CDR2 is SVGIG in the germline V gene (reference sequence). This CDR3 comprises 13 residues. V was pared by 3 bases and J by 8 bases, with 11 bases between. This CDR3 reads CAWSAQGYSPLHF. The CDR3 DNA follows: TGTGCCTGGAGCGCCCAGGGTTATTCACCCCTCCACTTT.

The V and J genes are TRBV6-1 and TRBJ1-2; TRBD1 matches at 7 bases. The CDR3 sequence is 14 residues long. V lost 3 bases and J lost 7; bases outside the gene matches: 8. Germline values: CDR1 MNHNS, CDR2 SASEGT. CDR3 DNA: TGTGCCAGCAGTGAGGCAAGGGGGCCTCGTGGCTACACCTTC. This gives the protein CASSEARGPRGYTF.

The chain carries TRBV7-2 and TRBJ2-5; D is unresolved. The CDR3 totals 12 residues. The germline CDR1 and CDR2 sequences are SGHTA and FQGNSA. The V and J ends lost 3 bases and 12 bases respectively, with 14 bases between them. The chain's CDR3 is CASSFLDTTKYF. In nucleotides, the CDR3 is TGTGCCAGCAGCTTTCTTGACACCACAAAGTACTTC.

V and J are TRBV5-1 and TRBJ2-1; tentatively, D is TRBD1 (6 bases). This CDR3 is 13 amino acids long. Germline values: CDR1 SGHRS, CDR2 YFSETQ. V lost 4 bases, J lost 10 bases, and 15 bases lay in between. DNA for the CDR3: TGCGCCAGCAGCAGAGAACAGGGCTACGAGCAGTTCTTC. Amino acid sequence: CASSREQGYEQFF.

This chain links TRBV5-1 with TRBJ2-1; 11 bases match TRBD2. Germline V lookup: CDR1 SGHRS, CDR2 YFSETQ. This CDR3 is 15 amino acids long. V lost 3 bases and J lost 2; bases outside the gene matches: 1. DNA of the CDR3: TGCGCCAGCAGCTCGGGACTAGCGGCCTACAATGAGCAGTTCTTC. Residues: CASSSGLAAYNEQFF.

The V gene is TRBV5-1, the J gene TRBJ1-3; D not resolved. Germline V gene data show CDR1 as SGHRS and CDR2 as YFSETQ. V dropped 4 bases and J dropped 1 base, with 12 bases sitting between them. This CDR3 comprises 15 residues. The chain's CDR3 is CASSLLGNSGNTIYF. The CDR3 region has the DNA TGCGCCAGCAGCCTGCTAGGGAATTCTGGAAACACCATATATTTT.

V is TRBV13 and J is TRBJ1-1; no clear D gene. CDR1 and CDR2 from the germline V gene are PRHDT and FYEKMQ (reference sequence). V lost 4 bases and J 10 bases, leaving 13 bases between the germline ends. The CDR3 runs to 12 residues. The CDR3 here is CASSSSVERAFF. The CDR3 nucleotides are TGTGCCAGCAGCTCGTCGGTGGAGCGAGCTTTCTTT.

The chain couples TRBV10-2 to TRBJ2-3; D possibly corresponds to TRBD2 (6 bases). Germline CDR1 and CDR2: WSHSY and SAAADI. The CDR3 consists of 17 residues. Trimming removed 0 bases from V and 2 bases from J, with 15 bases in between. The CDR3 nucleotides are TGCGCCAGCAGTGAGTCTGGGTGGGGAGGCCCCACAGATACGCAGTATTTT. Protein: CASSESGWGGPTDTQYF.

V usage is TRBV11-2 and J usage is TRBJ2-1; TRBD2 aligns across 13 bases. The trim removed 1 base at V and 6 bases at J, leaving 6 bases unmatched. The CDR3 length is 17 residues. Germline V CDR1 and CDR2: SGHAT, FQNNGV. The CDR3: CASSLGTSGRAGNEQFF. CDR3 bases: TGTGCCAGCAGCTTAGGAACTAGCGGGAGGGCCGGCAATGAGCAGTTCTTC.

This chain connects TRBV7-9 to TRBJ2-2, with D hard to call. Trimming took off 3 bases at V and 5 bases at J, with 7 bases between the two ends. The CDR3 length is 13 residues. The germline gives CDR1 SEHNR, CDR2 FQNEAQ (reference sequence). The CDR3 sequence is CASSFSQTGELFF. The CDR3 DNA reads TGTGCCAGCAGCTTTTCCCAGACCGGGGAGCTGTTTTTT. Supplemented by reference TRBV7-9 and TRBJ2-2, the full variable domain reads DTGVSQNPRHKITKRGQNVTFRCDPISEHNRLYWYRQTLGQGPEFLTYFQNEAQLEKSRLLSDRFSAERPKGSFSTLEIQRTEQGDSAMYLCASSFSQTGELFFGEGSRLTVL.

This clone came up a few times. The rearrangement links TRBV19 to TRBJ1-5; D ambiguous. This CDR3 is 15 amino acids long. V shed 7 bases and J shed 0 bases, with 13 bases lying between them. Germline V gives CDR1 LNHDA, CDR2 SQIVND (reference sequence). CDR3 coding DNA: TGTGCCAGTACCCCATTGACCGGTAGCAATCAGCCCCAGCATTTT. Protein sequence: CASTPLTGSNQPQHF.

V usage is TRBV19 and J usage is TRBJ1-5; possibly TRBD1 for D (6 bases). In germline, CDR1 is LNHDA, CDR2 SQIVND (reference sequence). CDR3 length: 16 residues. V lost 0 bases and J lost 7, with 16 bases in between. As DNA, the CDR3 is TGTGCCAGTAGTATAGAGGGACACGGATGGGGGCAGCCCCAGCATTTT. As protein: CASSIEGHGWGQPQHF.

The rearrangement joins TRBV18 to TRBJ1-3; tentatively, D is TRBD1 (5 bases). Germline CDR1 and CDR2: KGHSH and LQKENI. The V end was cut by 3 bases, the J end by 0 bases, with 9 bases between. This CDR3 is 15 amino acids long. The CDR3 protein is CASSPGHNSGNTIYF. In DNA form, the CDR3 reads TGTGCCAGCTCACCTGGACACAACTCTGGAAACACCATATATTTT.

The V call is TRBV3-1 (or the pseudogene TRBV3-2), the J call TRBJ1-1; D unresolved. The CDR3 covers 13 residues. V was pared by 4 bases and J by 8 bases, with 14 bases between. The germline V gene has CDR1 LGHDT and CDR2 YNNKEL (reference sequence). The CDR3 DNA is TGTGCCAGCAGCCCGTCGGGATTAGCGGAAGCTTTCTTT. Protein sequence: CASSPSGLAEAFF.

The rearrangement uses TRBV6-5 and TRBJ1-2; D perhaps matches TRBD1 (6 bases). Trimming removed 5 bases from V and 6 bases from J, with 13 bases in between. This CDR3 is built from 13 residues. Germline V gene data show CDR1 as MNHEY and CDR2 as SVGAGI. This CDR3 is CASSKRGVDGYTF. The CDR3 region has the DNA TGTGCCAGCAGTAAAAGGGGGGTAGATGGCTACACCTTC.

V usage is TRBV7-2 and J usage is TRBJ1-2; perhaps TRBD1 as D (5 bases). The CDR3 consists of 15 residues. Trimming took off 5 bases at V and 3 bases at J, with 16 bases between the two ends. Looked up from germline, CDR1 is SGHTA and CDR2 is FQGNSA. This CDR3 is CASSARDANHYGYTF. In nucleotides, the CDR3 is TGTGCCAGCAGCGCCCGGGACGCAAACCACTATGGCTACACCTTC.

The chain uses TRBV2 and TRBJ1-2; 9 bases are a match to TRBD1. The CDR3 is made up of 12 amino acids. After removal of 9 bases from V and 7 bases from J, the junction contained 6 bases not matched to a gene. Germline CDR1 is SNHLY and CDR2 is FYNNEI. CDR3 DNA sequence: TGTGCCAGAGGGGACAGGGCTCCTGGCTACACCTTC. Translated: CARGDRAPGYTF.

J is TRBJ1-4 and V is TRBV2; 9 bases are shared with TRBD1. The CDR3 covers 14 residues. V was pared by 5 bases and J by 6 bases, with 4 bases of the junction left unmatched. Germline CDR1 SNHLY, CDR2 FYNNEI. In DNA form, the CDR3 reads TGTGCCAGCAGTCGGGACAGGGTAGATGAAAAACTGTTTTTT. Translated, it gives CASSRDRVDEKLFF. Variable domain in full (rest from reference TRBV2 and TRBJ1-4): EPEVTQTPSHQVTQMGQEVILRCVPISNHLYFYWYRQILGQKVEFLVSFYNNEISEKSEIFDDQFSVERPDGSNFTLKIRSTKLEDSAMYFCASSRDRVDEKLFFGSGTQLSVL.

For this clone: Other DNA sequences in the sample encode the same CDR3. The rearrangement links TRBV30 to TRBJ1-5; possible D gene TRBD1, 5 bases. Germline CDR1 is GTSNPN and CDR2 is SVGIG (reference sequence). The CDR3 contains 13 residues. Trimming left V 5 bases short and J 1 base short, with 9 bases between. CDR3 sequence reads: CAWGTDSNQPQHF. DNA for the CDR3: TGTGCCTGGGGGACGGACAGCAATCAGCCCCAGCATTTT.

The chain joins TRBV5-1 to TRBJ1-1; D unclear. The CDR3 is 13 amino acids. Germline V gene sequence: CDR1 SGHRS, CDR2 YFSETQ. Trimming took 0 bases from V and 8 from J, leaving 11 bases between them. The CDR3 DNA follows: TGCGCCAGCAGCTTGGGGGCGGTGAGGGAAGCTTTCTTT. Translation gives CASSLGAVREAFF. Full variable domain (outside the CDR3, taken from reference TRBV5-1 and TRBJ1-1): KAGVTQTPRYLIKTRGQQVTLSCSPISGHRSVSWYQQTPGQGLQFLFEYFSETQRNKGNFPGRFSGRQFSNSRSEMNVSTLELGDSALYLCASSLGAVREAFFGQGTRLTVV.

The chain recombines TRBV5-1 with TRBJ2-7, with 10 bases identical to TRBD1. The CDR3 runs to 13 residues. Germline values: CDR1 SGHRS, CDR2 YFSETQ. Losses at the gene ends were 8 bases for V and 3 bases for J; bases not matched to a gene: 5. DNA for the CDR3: TGCGCCAGTTGCCGGGACAGGGGCTACGAGCAGTACTTC. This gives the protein CASCRDRGYEQYF.

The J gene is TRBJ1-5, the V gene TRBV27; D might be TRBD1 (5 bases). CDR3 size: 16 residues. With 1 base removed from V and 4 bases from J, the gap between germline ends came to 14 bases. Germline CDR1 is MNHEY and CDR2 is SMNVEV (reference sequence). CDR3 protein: CASSLWGGGWNQPQHF. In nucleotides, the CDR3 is TGTGCCAGCAGTTTATGGGGCGGGGGATGGAATCAGCCCCAGCATTTT.